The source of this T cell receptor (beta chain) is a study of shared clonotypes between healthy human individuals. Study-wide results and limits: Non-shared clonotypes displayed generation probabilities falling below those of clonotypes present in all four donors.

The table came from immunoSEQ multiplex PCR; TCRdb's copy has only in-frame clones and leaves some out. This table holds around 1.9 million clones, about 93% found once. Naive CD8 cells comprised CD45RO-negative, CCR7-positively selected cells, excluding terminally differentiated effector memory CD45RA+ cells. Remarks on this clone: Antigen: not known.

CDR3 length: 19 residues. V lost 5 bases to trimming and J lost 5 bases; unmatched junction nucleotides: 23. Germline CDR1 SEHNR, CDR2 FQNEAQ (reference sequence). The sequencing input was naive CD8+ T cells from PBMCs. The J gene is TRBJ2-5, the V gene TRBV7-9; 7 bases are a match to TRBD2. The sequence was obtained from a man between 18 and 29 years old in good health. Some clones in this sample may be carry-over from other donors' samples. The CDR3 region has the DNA TGTGCCAGCAGCGGACGAGAGACTAGCCCTGGCAGCTTTGGGGAGACCCAGTACTTC. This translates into CASSGRETSPGSFGETQYF.